A selection of T cell receptor beta chains follows, all from one sample in a study of identical twins. Each CDR3 protein gets one entry after TCRdb re-called the 5' RACE reads with MiXCR. Of some 1,600,000 distinct CDR3 sequences in the sample, about 31% were seen once. The sequenced sample was cord blood. These receptors originate from a newborn girl in good health. CDR3s include the opening cysteine and the closing phenylalanine or tryptophan. The D gene is left open where the match is weak. The size field is filled for only some rows; it gives once, few, many or a size class.

v_call: TRBV2
clone_size: .
j_call: TRBJ2-3
d_call: .
cdr3_nt: TGTGCCAGCAGAATATTCCACACAGATACGCAGTATTTT
cdr3_aa: CASRIFHTDTQYF

v_call: TRBV4-2
clone_size: few
j_call: TRBJ2-6
d_call: .
cdr3_nt: TGTGCCAGCAGCCAACAAAAATCTGGGGCCAACGTCCTGACTTTC
cdr3_aa: CASSQQKSGANVLTF

v_call: TRBV21-1
clone_size: .
j_call: TRBJ1-2
d_call: .
cdr3_nt: TGTGCCAGCAGCAAAGTAGTGGGTTACAGTTGGGGACCTAACTATGGCTACACCTTC
cdr3_aa: CASSKVVGYSWGPNYGYTF

v_call: TRBV2
clone_size: few
j_call: TRBJ2-6
d_call: .
cdr3_nt: TGTGCCAGCAGTGAATTTTTTGGGGCCAACGTCCTGACTTTC
cdr3_aa: CASSEFFGANVLTF

v_call: TRBV10-3
clone_size: .
j_call: TRBJ1-2
d_call: .
cdr3_nt: TGTGCCACCCGGACAGTTTCCGGCGGGAATGGCTGCACCTTC
cdr3_aa: CATRTVSGGNGCTF

v_call: TRBV28
clone_size: few
j_call: TRBJ2-5
d_call: .
cdr3_nt: TGTGCCAGCAGTGGGACGGCTCGTTCGACCCAGTACTTC
cdr3_aa: CASSGTARSTQYF

v_call: TRBV6-1
clone_size: few
j_call: TRBJ2-7
d_call: TRBD1
cdr3_nt: TGTGCCAGCAGTGGGACAGGCAATGAGCAGTACTTC
cdr3_aa: CASSGTGNEQYF

v_call: TRBV6-2/TRBV6-3
clone_size: .
j_call: TRBJ2-3
d_call: .
cdr3_nt: TGTGCCAGCAGTTGCCCAGAGGGCCAGTCAAGCACAGATACGCAGTATTTT
cdr3_aa: CASSCPEGQSSTDTQYF

v_call: TRBV3-1
clone_size: .
j_call: TRBJ2-4
d_call: TRBD2
cdr3_nt: TGTGCCAGCAGCCAAAATGTGCCGTGGACTAGCGGGGGGGTCCTCAAAAACATTCAGTACTTC
cdr3_aa: CASSQNVPWTSGGVLKNIQYF

v_call: TRBV20-1
clone_size: many
j_call: TRBJ2-1
d_call: TRBD2
cdr3_nt: TGCAGTGGGCGGGAGGCTTACAATGAGCAGTTCTTC
cdr3_aa: CSGREAYNEQFF

v_call: TRBV20-1
clone_size: .
j_call: TRBJ1-1
d_call: .
cdr3_nt: TGCAGTGCTACAGATCCGAGGGGGACTGAAGCTTTCTTT
cdr3_aa: CSATDPRGTEAFF

v_call: TRBV2
clone_size: many
j_call: TRBJ2-1
d_call: TRBD2
cdr3_nt: TGTGCCAGCTCTAGCGGGGGGCCGTCCTACAATGAGCAGTTCTTC
cdr3_aa: CASSSGGPSYNEQFF

v_call: TRBV28
clone_size: .
j_call: TRBJ2-1
d_call: TRBD2
cdr3_nt: TGTGCCAGCAGCTCACCGGGACTAGCGCCGAGAGGTCCCCTATACAATGAGCAGTTCTTC
cdr3_aa: CASSSPGLAPRGPLYNEQFF

v_call: TRBV27
clone_size: .
j_call: TRBJ1-1
d_call: .
cdr3_nt: TGTGCCAGCAGTATCTTCCCCCTGGGCACTGAAGCTTTCTTT
cdr3_aa: CASSIFPLGTEAFF

v_call: TRBV12-3/TRBV12-4
clone_size: few
j_call: TRBJ1-5
d_call: .
cdr3_nt: TGTGCCAGCAGTTTAGAGAGGGGGGGATGGCCCTATCAGCCCCAGCATTTT
cdr3_aa: CASSLERGGWPYQPQHF

v_call: TRBV20-1
clone_size: .
j_call: TRBJ2-7
d_call: .
cdr3_nt: TGCAGTGCTGGAGCTCGTCTAGCGTACGAGCAGTACTTC
cdr3_aa: CSAGARLAYEQYF

v_call: TRBV4-1
clone_size: few
j_call: TRBJ2-1
d_call: .
cdr3_nt: TGCGCCAGCAGCCTTCTCCCCCCGATCGGCCACAATGAGCAGTTCTTC
cdr3_aa: CASSLLPPIGHNEQFF

v_call: TRBV29-1
clone_size: many
j_call: TRBJ2-1
d_call: TRBD2
cdr3_nt: TGCAGCGTTGAAGGAGGACTAGCGGGCAGCTCCTACAATGAGCAGTTCTTC
cdr3_aa: CSVEGGLAGSSYNEQFF

v_call: TRBV18
clone_size: few
j_call: TRBJ2-7
d_call: TRBD2
cdr3_nt: TGTGCCAGCTCACCACGAATTCCGGGACTAGCGGGAGGTTTCTACGAGCAGTACTTC
cdr3_aa: CASSPRIPGLAGGFYEQYF

v_call: TRBV20-1
clone_size: .
j_call: TRBJ2-7
d_call: TRBD1
cdr3_nt: TGCAGTGCTATGATGGAGGACAGGAAGGTCTACGAGCAGTACTTC
cdr3_aa: CSAMMEDRKVYEQYF

v_call: TRBV7-2
clone_size: few
j_call: TRBJ2-3
d_call: TRBD2
cdr3_nt: TGTGCCAGCAGGTCGGGACTAGCGGGGACCGGGGCAGATACGCAGTATTTT
cdr3_aa: CASRSGLAGTGADTQYF

v_call: TRBV27
clone_size: .
j_call: TRBJ2-7
d_call: .
cdr3_nt: TGTGCCAGCAGCAGTGCCCCTGGGCGAGGCTACGAGCAGTACTTC
cdr3_aa: CASSSAPGRGYEQYF

v_call: TRBV7-9
clone_size: few
j_call: TRBJ1-2
d_call: .
cdr3_nt: TGTGCCAGCAGCCCTATACAGGGTGGAGTAGCATCCTGGAGTAACTATGGCTACACCTTC
cdr3_aa: CASSPIQGGVASWSNYGYTF

v_call: TRBV6-5
clone_size: .
j_call: TRBJ2-5
d_call: .
cdr3_nt: TGTGCCAGCAGTCCTCGGACCCTGAGGTATGAGCAGTACTTC
cdr3_aa: CASSPRTLRYEQYF

v_call: TRBV5-1
clone_size: .
j_call: TRBJ2-3
d_call: .
cdr3_nt: TGCGCCAGCAGCTGGATGGGGGTCACAGATACGCAGTATTTT
cdr3_aa: CASSWMGVTDTQYF

v_call: TRBV20-1
clone_size: once
j_call: TRBJ2-2
d_call: TRBD2
cdr3_nt: TGCAGCGCGCGGAGTGCTAGCGGTCTTCCCCGGGAGCTGTTTTTT
cdr3_aa: CSARSASGLPRELFF

v_call: TRBV5-1
clone_size: few
j_call: TRBJ1-4
d_call: .
cdr3_nt: TGCGCCACCTCGGACAGACCTAATGAAAAACTGTTTTTT
cdr3_aa: CATSDRPNEKLFF

v_call: TRBV7-9
clone_size: few
j_call: TRBJ2-1
d_call: TRBD2
cdr3_nt: TGTGCCAGCAGCTCCGTTGCCCGACTAGCGGGAGTGCTCAATGAGCAGTTCTTC
cdr3_aa: CASSSVARLAGVLNEQFF

v_call: TRBV12-3/TRBV12-4
clone_size: .
j_call: TRBJ2-3
d_call: .
cdr3_nt: TGTGCCAGCAGCCAATCGCCTCATGCGCAGTATTTT
cdr3_aa: CASSQSPHAQYF

v_call: TRBV10-3
clone_size: .
j_call: TRBJ2-1
d_call: .
cdr3_nt: TGTGCCATCAGTGAGGGGGGGCAGATCTACAATGAGCAGTTCTTC
cdr3_aa: CAISEGGQIYNEQFF

v_call: TRBV10-3
clone_size: few
j_call: TRBJ1-2
d_call: TRBD1
cdr3_nt: TGTGCCATCAGTGAGCCGACAGGGTATGGCTACACCTTC
cdr3_aa: CAISEPTGYGYTF

v_call: TRBV12-3/TRBV12-4
clone_size: many
j_call: TRBJ2-3
d_call: TRBD1
cdr3_nt: TGTGCCAGCAGTTCCTATACCGGGACAGGGACTTCCACAGATACGCAGTATTTT
cdr3_aa: CASSSYTGTGTSTDTQYF

v_call: TRBV6-1
clone_size: .
j_call: TRBJ2-5
d_call: TRBD1
cdr3_nt: TGTGCCAGCAGGCACACTGTGGGGACAGCGGAGACCCAGTACTTC
cdr3_aa: CASRHTVGTAETQYF

v_call: TRBV10-2
clone_size: .
j_call: TRBJ2-3
d_call: TRBD2
cdr3_nt: TGCGCCAGCAATTCCTGGGCGGGGGGAAGCGCAGATACGCAGTATTTT
cdr3_aa: CASNSWAGGSADTQYF

v_call: TRBV28
clone_size: .
j_call: TRBJ2-7
d_call: TRBD1
cdr3_nt: TGTGCCAGCAGTTCGGGACAGGGGAGCCCTATCTACGAGCAGTACTTC
cdr3_aa: CASSSGQGSPIYEQYF

v_call: TRBV27
clone_size: .
j_call: TRBJ2-5
d_call: TRBD2
cdr3_nt: TGTGCCAGCAGTCGGGGACTAGCGTTCAATGAGCAGTACTTC
cdr3_aa: CASSRGLAFNEQYF

v_call: TRBV19
clone_size: few
j_call: TRBJ1-4
d_call: TRBD1
cdr3_nt: TGTGCCAGTAGTAAGACCGGGACAGGGTATGAAAAACTGTTTTTT
cdr3_aa: CASSKTGTGYEKLFF

v_call: TRBV9
clone_size: .
j_call: TRBJ1-6
d_call: TRBD1
cdr3_nt: TGTGCCAGCAGCTCTGGACAGGGGATAGGCTCCTATAATTCACCCCTCCACTTT
cdr3_aa: CASSSGQGIGSYNSPLHF

v_call: TRBV12-3/TRBV12-4
clone_size: few
j_call: TRBJ2-1
d_call: TRBD1
cdr3_nt: TGTGCCAGCAGTCAAACCGACAGGGGGGGCAATGAGCAGTTCTTC
cdr3_aa: CASSQTDRGGNEQFF

v_call: TRBV4-1
clone_size: .
j_call: TRBJ2-7
d_call: .
cdr3_nt: TGCGCCAGCAGCCAAGCGGACAGATACTACGAGCAGTACTTC
cdr3_aa: CASSQADRYYEQYF

v_call: TRBV5-1
clone_size: .
j_call: TRBJ1-6
d_call: .
cdr3_nt: TGCGCCAGCAGCCCTGGACAGATCCGAAATTCACCCCTCCACTTT
cdr3_aa: CASSPGQIRNSPLHF

v_call: TRBV4-2
clone_size: .
j_call: TRBJ2-3
d_call: TRBD2
cdr3_nt: TGTGCCAGCAGCCAAGAAGCTAGCGGGAGCACAGATACGCAGTATTTT
cdr3_aa: CASSQEASGSTDTQYF